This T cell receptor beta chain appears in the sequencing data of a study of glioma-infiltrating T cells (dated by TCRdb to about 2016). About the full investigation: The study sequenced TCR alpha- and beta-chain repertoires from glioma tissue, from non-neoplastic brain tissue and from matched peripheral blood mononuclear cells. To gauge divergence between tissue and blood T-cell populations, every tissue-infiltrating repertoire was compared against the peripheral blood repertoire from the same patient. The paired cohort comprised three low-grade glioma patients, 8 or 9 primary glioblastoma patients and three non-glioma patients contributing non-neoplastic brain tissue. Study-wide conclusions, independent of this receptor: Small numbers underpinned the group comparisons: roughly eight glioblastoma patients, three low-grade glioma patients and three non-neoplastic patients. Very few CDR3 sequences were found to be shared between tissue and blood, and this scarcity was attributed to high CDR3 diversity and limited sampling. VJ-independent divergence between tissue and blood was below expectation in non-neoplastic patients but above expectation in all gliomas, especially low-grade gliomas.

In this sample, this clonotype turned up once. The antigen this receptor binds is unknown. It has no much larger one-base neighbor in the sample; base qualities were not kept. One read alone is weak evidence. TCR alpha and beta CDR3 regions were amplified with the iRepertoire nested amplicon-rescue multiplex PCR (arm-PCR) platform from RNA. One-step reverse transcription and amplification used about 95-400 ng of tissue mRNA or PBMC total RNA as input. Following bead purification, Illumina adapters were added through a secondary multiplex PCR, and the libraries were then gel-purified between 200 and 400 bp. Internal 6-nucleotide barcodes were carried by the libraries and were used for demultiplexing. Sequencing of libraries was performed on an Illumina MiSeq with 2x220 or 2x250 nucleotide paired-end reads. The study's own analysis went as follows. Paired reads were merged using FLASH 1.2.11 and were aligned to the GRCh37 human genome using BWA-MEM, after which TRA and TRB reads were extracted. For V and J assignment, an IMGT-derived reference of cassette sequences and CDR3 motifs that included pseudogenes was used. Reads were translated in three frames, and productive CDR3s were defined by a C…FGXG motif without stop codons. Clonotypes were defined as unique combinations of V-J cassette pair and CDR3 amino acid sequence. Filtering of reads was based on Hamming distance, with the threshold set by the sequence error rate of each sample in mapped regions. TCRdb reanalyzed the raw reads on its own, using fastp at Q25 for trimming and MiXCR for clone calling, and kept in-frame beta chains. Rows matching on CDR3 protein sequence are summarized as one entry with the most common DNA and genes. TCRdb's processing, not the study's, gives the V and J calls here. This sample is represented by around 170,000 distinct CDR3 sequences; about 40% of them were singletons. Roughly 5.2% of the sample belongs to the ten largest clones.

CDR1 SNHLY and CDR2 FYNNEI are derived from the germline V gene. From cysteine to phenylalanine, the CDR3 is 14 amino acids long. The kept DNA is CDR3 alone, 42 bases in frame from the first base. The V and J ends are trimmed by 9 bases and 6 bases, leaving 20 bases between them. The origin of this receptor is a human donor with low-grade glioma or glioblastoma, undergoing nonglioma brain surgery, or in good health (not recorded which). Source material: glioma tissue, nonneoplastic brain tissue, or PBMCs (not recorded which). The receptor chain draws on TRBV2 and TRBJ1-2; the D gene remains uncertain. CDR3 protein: CARSLSRVNNGYTF. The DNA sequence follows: TGTGCCAGATCGTTATCCCGGGTTAATAATGGCTACACCTTC.